This T cell receptor beta chain originates from a study of blood T cell repertoires in COVID-19. Background on the study: The analysed material was cDNA or gDNA that came from T cells, B-cell-depleted T cells, or PBMCs.

Generated by immunoSEQ multiplex PCR, the TCRdb table keeps only in-frame clones and is missing some. The data contain around 280,000 clones, about 86% of them singletons. This clone was picked up a small number of times. Germline V gene lookup returns CDR1 ENHRY and CDR2 SYGVKD. The CDR3 has 17 residues. V trimming: 4 bases; J trimming: 6 bases; junction bases outside the gene matches: 17. The chain uses TRBV10-3 and TRBJ2-7, with 8 bases matching TRBD1. Material: peripheral blood. The clonotype was recovered from a woman aged 30 to 39 who had recovered from COVID-19. The CDR3 DNA reads TGTGCCATCAGTGCCCTCCCGGACAGGGAAGAGGGGGTCGAGCAGTACTTC. Its translation: CAISALPDREEGVEQYF.